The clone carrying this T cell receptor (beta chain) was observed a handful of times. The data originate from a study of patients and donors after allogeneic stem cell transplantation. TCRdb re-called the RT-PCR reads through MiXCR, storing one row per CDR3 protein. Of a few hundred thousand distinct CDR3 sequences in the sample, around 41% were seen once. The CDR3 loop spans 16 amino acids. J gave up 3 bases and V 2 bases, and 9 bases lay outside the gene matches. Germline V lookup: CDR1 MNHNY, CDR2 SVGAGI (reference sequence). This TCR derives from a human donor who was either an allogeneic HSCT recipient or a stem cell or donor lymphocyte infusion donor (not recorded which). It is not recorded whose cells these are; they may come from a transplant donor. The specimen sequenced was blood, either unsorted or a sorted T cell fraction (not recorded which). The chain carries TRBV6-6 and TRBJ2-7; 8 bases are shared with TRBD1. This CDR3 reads CASSYTWDRQNYEQYF. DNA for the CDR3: TGTGCCAGCAGTTACACCTGGGACAGGCAAAACTACGAGCAGTACTTC.